The source of this TCR beta chain is a study of T cell repertoires in ileal Crohn's disease. This CDR3 region has 18 residues. Trimming at V came to 6 bases and at J to 3 bases, leaving 15 bases not matched to a gene. Germline CDR1 and CDR2: SGHRS and YFSETQ. Clones were read by immunoSEQ multiplex PCR, and TCRdb kept only the in-frame ones, dropping some. The sample contains roughly 4,000 clones, about three quarters of which appear only once. The rearrangement links TRBV5-1 to TRBJ2-3, with 11 bases that match TRBD2. The TCR was taken from an adult with Crohn's disease. The sequenced material came from ileal tissue. The CDR3 here is CASKYNPPTSGKTDTQYF. The CDR3 bases are TGCGCCAGCAAATACAACCCCCCGACTAGCGGGAAAACAGATACGCAGTATTTT.